A single sample is the source of the 30 T cell receptor beta chains below, sequenced in a study of PD-L1 blockade in urothelial cancer. Produced via immunoSEQ multiplex PCR; TCRdb's table is partial and in-frame only. The sample has some 65,000 clones; 80% to 85% are singletons. The time point is: pretreatment peripheral blood. The sequences come from PBMCs, collected around atezolizumab (anti-PD-L1) treatment. The origin of the receptors is a man aged 65 to 85 with urothelial cancer.

The V call is TRBV5-4, the J call TRBJ2-3; the match to TRBD2 covers 8 bases. Trimming cost V 1 base and J 6 bases; bases outside gene matches: 16. The CDR3 contains 18 residues. Germline assignment: CDR1 SGHNT and CDR2 YYREEE (reference sequence). CDR3: CASSLKIGAGGEEDTQYF. In DNA, the CDR3 is TGTGCCAGCAGCTTGAAGATTGGGGCCGGGGGGGAGGAGGATACGCAGTATTTT.

The chain joins TRBV7-8 to TRBJ2-5, with D perhaps matching TRBD1 (6 bases). V dropped 1 base and J dropped 5 bases, with 20 bases sitting between them. The CDR3 loop spans 17 amino acids. The germline gives CDR1 SGHVS, CDR2 FQNEAQ. The CDR3: CASSLEAAGARRETQYF. The CDR3 DNA sequence: TGTGCCAGCAGCTTAGAGGCGGCAGGGGCCCGCCGGGAGACCCAGTACTTC.

V is TRBV28 and J is TRBJ1-5; D is unresolved. This CDR3 is built from 12 residues. Germline V gene sequence: CDR1 MDHEN, CDR2 SYDVKM. V shed 5 bases and J shed 4 bases, with 6 bases lying between them. The chain's CDR3 is CASSSPNQPQHF. CDR3 DNA sequence: TGTGCCAGCAGTAGCCCAAATCAGCCCCAGCATTTT.

This clone was recorded a few times. The chain joins TRBV2 to TRBJ2-2; 9 bases match TRBD2. CDR1 SNHLY and CDR2 FYNNEI come from the germline V gene. CDR3 length: 15 residues. Trimming removed 2 bases from V and 8 bases from J; junction bases left unmatched: 6. CDR3 residues: CASSEMSGRTGELFF. CDR3 bases: TGTGCCAGCAGTGAAATGAGCGGGAGGACTGGGGAGCTGTTTTTT.

This clone was counted a few times. For the CDR3, the DNA is TGTGCCAGCAGCCCCGTGGGAGGATCTACCTACGAGCAGTACTTC. Translation: CASSPVGGSTYEQYF. V is TRBV5-4 and J is TRBJ2-7; D perhaps matches TRBD2 (6 bases). Trimming left V 4 bases short and J 2 bases short, with 16 bases between. The CDR3 contains 15 residues. Germline V gene data show CDR1 as SGHNT and CDR2 as YYREEE (reference sequence).

The chain is built from TRBV4-1 and TRBJ1-1; TRBD1 might be the D (5 bases). CDR3 length equals 15 residues. V was pared by 2 bases and J by 4 bases, with 14 bases between. Per the germline V gene, CDR1 is MGHRA and CDR2 is YSYEKL. The CDR3 is CASSQFSGVSTEAFF. In nucleotides, the CDR3 is TGCGCCAGCAGCCAATTCTCGGGGGTGAGCACTGAAGCTTTCTTT.

This chain joins TRBV5-1 and TRBJ2-2, with a tentative D call TRBD1 (6 bases). This CDR3 has 15 residues. The germline gives CDR1 SGHRS, CDR2 YFSETQ. Trimming removed 4 bases from V and 6 bases from J, with 16 bases in between. CDR3: CASSRNPGVPGELFF. Here the CDR3 DNA reads TGCGCCAGCAGCCGAAACCCAGGGGTACCCGGGGAGCTGTTTTTT.

This clone is a singleton in its sample. The chain employs TRBV18 and TRBJ1-5, with TRBD1 as a possible D gene (5 bases). V gave up 2 bases and J gave up 0 bases, with 11 bases separating them. This CDR3 has 16 amino acids. Per the germline V gene, CDR1 is KGHSH and CDR2 is LQKENI. The CDR3 sequence: CASSPSLTDSNQPQHF. CDR3 coding DNA: TGTGCCAGCTCACCAAGTTTGACAGATAGCAATCAGCCCCAGCATTTT. Combining the CDR3 with reference TRBV18 and TRBJ1-5 gives the whole variable domain NAGVMQNPRHLVRRRGQEARLRCSPMKGHSHVYWYRQLPEEGLKFMVYLQKENIIDESGMPKERFSAEFPKEGPSILRIQQVVRGDSAAYFCASSPSLTDSNQPQHFGDGTRLSIL.

The chain links TRBV11-2 to TRBJ2-7, with 8 bases fitting TRBD1. V was pared by 5 bases and J by 5 bases, with 5 bases of the junction left unmatched. Germline V gene lookup returns CDR1 SGHAT and CDR2 FQNNGV. The CDR3 is made up of 13 amino acids. This CDR3 reads CASSPDRDHEQYF. The CDR3 region has the DNA TGTGCCAGCAGCCCGGACAGGGACCACGAGCAGTACTTC.

This rearrangement joins TRBV10-3 to TRBJ2-7; 8 bases are shared with TRBD2. CDR1 and CDR2 (germline): ENHRY, SYGVKD. The trim removed 7 bases at V and 2 bases at J, leaving 1 base unmatched. The CDR3 has 12 residues. DNA of the CDR3: TGTGCCATCAATAGCGGGGCCTACGAGCAGTACTTC. This translates into CAINSGAYEQYF.

The chain employs TRBV9 and TRBJ1-2; maybe TRBD1 (6 bases). The germline CDR1 and CDR2 sequences are SGDLS and YYNGEE. The V and J ends lost 0 bases and 3 bases respectively, with 12 bases between them. This CDR3 contains 15 residues. The CDR3 sequence: CASSVDPGVDYGYTF. The DNA for the CDR3 is TGTGCCAGCAGCGTAGATCCAGGGGTGGACTATGGCTACACCTTC.

The chain combines TRBV19 with TRBJ2-1; tentative D call: TRBD2 (6 bases). V was shortened by 5 bases and J by 9 bases, with 14 bases between the two germline ends. Germline CDR1 LNHDA, CDR2 SQIVND (reference sequence). The CDR3 covers 13 residues. CDR3 sequence: CASSLTSVTEQFF. The CDR3 coding sequence is TGTGCCAGTAGTTTGACTAGTGTCACTGAGCAGTTCTTC.

This chain connects TRBV10-2 to TRBJ2-3, with D unresolved. The germline gives CDR1 WSHSY, CDR2 SAAADI. The CDR3 has 13 residues. The V end was cut by 4 bases, the J end by 2 bases, with 7 bases between. This CDR3 reads CASSGPFTDTQYF. CDR3 sequence (DNA): TGCGCCAGCAGTGGTCCGTTCACAGATACGCAGTATTTT.

The table lists this clone with a few counts. CDR3 nucleotides: TGTGCCAGCAGTGTCGGTAGGGGCAATGAGCAGTTCTTC. This translates into CASSVGRGNEQFF. V usage is TRBV6-1 and J usage is TRBJ2-1; weak D call: TRBD1 (5 bases). CDR1 and CDR2 (germline): MNHNS, SASEGT. CDR3 length: 13 amino acids. Trimming took 4 bases from V and 6 from J, leaving 10 bases between them.

V and J are TRBV9 and TRBJ1-6; unclear D gene. Germline CDR1 and CDR2: SGDLS and YYNGEE. With 0 bases removed from V and 7 bases from J, the gap between germline ends came to 8 bases. The CDR3 loop spans 14 amino acids. In DNA, the CDR3 is TGTGCCAGCAGCGTAGAGCCGTCGAATTCACCCCTCCACTTT. It encodes CASSVEPSNSPLHF.

The chain joins TRBV5-6 to TRBJ1-1; D is uncertain. V gave up 3 bases and J gave up 7 bases, with 19 bases separating them. Germline V gene sequence: CDR1 SGHDT, CDR2 YYEEEE. CDR3 length: 15 residues. This chain's CDR3 is CASSWRRRLMGEAFF. DNA for the CDR3: TGTGCCAGCAGCTGGAGACGGAGGCTTATGGGTGAAGCTTTCTTT.

The J gene is TRBJ1-2, the V gene TRBV4-1, with unresolved D. V lost 1 base and J lost 7, with 19 bases in between. Germline CDR1 is MGHRA and CDR2 is YSYEKL. This CDR3 comprises 16 residues. The CDR3 nucleotides read TGCGCCAGCAGCCAAGGAGCGTTCCTGCGATCGAGTGGCTACACCTTC. It yields the protein CASSQGAFLRSSGYTF.

J is TRBJ2-5 and V is TRBV29-1; TRBD2 matches 10 bases. Trimming cost V 6 bases and J 1 base; bases outside gene matches: 11. Germline-derived CDR1 and CDR2 are SQVTM and ANQGSEA. This CDR3 spans 16 amino acids. CDR3 coding DNA: TGCAGCGTCGCTCTTGGACTAGCGGCCACCCAAGAGACCCAGTACTTC. As protein: CSVALGLAATQETQYF.

The genes are TRBV15 and TRBJ2-7, with D possibly TRBD1 on 5 matching bases. CDR1 is LNHNV and CDR2 is YYDKDF in the germline V gene (reference sequence). The CDR3 runs 14 residues. V was trimmed by 9 bases and J by 1 base, leaving 16 bases between them. The CDR3 sequence: CATKKEDTSYEQYF. DNA for the CDR3: TGTGCCACAAAAAAAGAGGACACTTCCTACGAGCAGTACTTC.

This clone was recorded a few times. In DNA, the CDR3 is TGTGCCAGCAGCTTATCATTCGGGGTGCAGTACTTC. This translates into CASSLSFGVQYF. The V and J genes are TRBV11-2 and TRBJ2-7; D possibly corresponds to TRBD2 (5 bases). The CDR3 length is 12 residues. Germline V gene lookup returns CDR1 SGHAT and CDR2 FQNNGV. Trimming removed 2 bases at V and 9 bases at J, with 11 bases between.

V gene TRBV6-5 combines with J gene TRBJ1-5; 9 nucleotides align to TRBD1. The CDR3 is made up of 14 amino acids. V shed 6 bases, J shed 3 bases, and the junction held 3 bases outside the gene matches. CDR1 and CDR2 from the germline V gene are MNHEY and SVGAGI. The chain's CDR3 is CASRTGGINQPQHF. For the CDR3, the DNA is TGTGCCAGCAGGACAGGGGGAATCAATCAGCCCCAGCATTTT.

This rearrangement joins TRBV2 to TRBJ1-5; possibly TRBD1 for D (5 bases). The germline V and J ends were trimmed by 7 bases and 6 bases, with 13 bases remaining between them. Germline V CDR1 and CDR2: SNHLY, FYNNEI. There are 13 residues in the CDR3. The CDR3 sequence: CASNGAIGQPQHF. As DNA, the CDR3 is TGTGCCAGCAATGGGGCCATAGGTCAGCCCCAGCATTTT.

The V call is TRBV5-4, the J call TRBJ2-1; possible D gene TRBD1, 5 bases. V was pared by 4 bases and J by 0 bases, with 11 bases between. The CDR3 covers 15 residues. Germline V gene data show CDR1 as SGHNT and CDR2 as YYREEE (reference sequence). CDR3 DNA sequence: TGTGCCAGCAGCCCGACAGCTAACTCCTACAATGAGCAGTTCTTC. This encodes CASSPTANSYNEQFF.

The table lists this clone with a count of one. The chain is built from TRBV2 and TRBJ1-1, with 7 nucleotides matching TRBD1. There are 15 residues in the CDR3. The germline V gene encodes CDR1 SNHLY and CDR2 FYNNEI. The V and J ends lost 3 bases and 0 bases, in that order; junction bases with no gene match: 4. CDR3 protein: CASSDRQGVNTEAFF. The CDR3 nucleotides are TGTGCCAGCAGTGATCGGCAGGGGGTGAACACTGAAGCTTTCTTT.

The CDR3 DNA reads as TGTGCCAGCAGCTTGAGGTTTGAGGGTTTTTCCTACGAGCAGTACTTC. This gives the protein CASSLRFEGFSYEQYF. The chain couples TRBV5-6 to TRBJ2-7; D perhaps matches TRBD2 (5 bases). The CDR3 loop spans 16 amino acids. The V and J ends lost 1 base and 1 base respectively, with 15 bases between them. Germline values: CDR1 SGHDT, CDR2 YYEEEE.

This chain connects TRBV5-1 to TRBJ2-1; 9 positions agree with TRBD2. The CDR3 extends over 15 amino acids. Germline V gives CDR1 SGHRS, CDR2 YFSETQ. V was pared by 0 bases and J by 8 bases, with 6 bases of the junction left unmatched. Written as DNA, the CDR3 is TGCGCCAGCAGCTTGGAGGTAGCGGGAGCGCATGAGCAGTTCTTC. Protein product: CASSLEVAGAHEQFF.

This sequence joins TRBV27 and TRBJ1-1; TRBD1 matches 7 bases. CDR1 MNHEY and CDR2 SMNVEV come from the germline V gene (reference sequence). V lost 5 bases and J lost 5; bases outside the gene matches: 8. The CDR3 runs to 14 residues. The CDR3: CASSPIRGETEAFF. The CDR3 region has the DNA TGTGCCAGCAGTCCGATCAGGGGGGAGACTGAAGCTTTCTTT.

This chain connects TRBV9 to TRBJ2-1; D is possibly TRBD2 (5 bases). Germline V CDR1 and CDR2: SGDLS, YYNGEE. V lost 0 bases to trimming and J lost 8 bases, with 12 bases between them. The CDR3 is 14 residues long. CDR3 in DNA: TGTGCCAGCAGCGTAGAGGCTAGCTTTCATGAGCAGTTCTTC. Amino acid sequence: CASSVEASFHEQFF.

The chain recombines TRBV14 with TRBJ2-3, with D hard to call. The CDR3 extends over 17 amino acids. The V and J ends lost 0 bases and 0 bases respectively, with 13 bases between them. CDR1 is SGHDN and CDR2 is FVKESK in the germline V gene. The CDR3 region has the DNA TGTGCCAGCAGCCAAGATCGAAGCAGGCCTAGCACAGATACGCAGTATTTT. Translation gives CASSQDRSRPSTDTQYF.

The count of this clone is one. The V call is TRBV5-4, the J call TRBJ1-1, with 9 bases fitting TRBD1. Trimming removed 3 bases from V and 6 bases from J; junction bases left unmatched: 6. The CDR3 is made up of 14 amino acids. Germline V gives CDR1 SGHNT, CDR2 YYREEE (reference sequence). The CDR3 nucleotides read TGTGCCAGCAGCTCTTGGACAGGGGTCGCTGAAGCTTTCTTT. This encodes CASSSWTGVAEAFF.